The clone carrying this T cell receptor beta chain showed up just a few times. This entry comes from a study of blood T cell repertoires in COVID-19. In the study overall: The samples span acute and convalescent COVID-19 from the United States, Italy and Spain. Sources were T cells, B-cell-depleted T cells, or PBMCs; the material itself was cDNA or gDNA.

In the authors' methods: Estimates of nucleated cell counts were drawn from the amplification of reference gene primers. Assay used: immunoSEQ multiplex PCR; TCRdb lists only in-frame clones, some missing. That table furnishes V, J and clone size, whereas the DNA furnished D and trimming. The profile shows 50,000 or so clones, almost 90% of them singletons. Germline CDR1 reads MNHEY; CDR2 reads SMNVEV (reference sequence). V dropped 5 bases and J dropped 2 bases, with 10 bases sitting between them. The CDR3 loop spans 14 amino acids. The sequence was collected from a man in his sixties with active COVID-19. The chain employs TRBV27 and TRBJ1-5, with D possibly TRBD1 on 6 matching bases. Sequencing used peripheral blood. In nucleotides, the CDR3 is TGTGCCAGCAGTCCCCGACAGGGCAATCAGCCCCAGCATTTT. Residues: CASSPRQGNQPQHF.